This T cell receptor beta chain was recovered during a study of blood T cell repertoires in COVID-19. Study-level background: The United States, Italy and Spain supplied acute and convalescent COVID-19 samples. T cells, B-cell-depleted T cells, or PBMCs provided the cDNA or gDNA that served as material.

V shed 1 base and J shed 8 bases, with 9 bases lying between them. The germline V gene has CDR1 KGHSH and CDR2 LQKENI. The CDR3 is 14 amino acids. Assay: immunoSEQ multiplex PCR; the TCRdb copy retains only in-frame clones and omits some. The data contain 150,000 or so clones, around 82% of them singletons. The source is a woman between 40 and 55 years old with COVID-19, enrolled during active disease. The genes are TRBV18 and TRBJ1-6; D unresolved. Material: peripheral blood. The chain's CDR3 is CASSPRGLDSPLHF. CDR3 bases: TGTGCCAGCTCACCACGCGGGCTTGATTCACCCCTCCACTTT.